This is a list of T cell receptor beta chains from one sample in a study of human T cells and chemical hapten exposure. In TCRdb, the RACE reads were re-called with MiXCR into one record per CDR3 protein. The repertoire holds 150,000 to 200,000 distinct CDR3 sequences, with more than 14% as singletons. Sequenced here: whole blood, sampled in connection with sensitization to the hapten diphenylcyclopropenone (DPC). These receptor sequences come from a woman aged 25 to 45 with alopecia areata. Some clones in this sample may be carry-over from other donors' samples. Both conserved end residues are part of each CDR3. The order of the fields is clone size, V gene, J gene, D gene, CDR3 DNA, CDR3 protein. D genes are given only for firm matches. Clone size is shown for a subset of rows, as once, few, many or a class of expanded clone.

size: many; V: TRBV5-1; J: TRBJ2-7; D: TRBD2; DNA: TGCGCCAGCAGCTTGGGCGGGGGGCGACCCCCGGAGCAGTACTTC; CDR3: CASSLGGGRPPEQYF
size: -; V: TRBV12-3/TRBV12-4; J: TRBJ2-7; D: TRBD1; DNA: TGTGCCAGCAGTTTCGGGACAGCCGACGAGCAGTACTTC; CDR3: CASSFGTADEQYF
size: few; V: TRBV4-2; J: TRBJ2-1; D: TRBD1; DNA: TGTGCCAGCAGCCAAGTGGGACAGGGGGTGGGGAACAATGAGCAGTTCTTC; CDR3: CASSQVGQGVGNNEQFF
size: many; V: TRBV6-5; J: TRBJ2-1; D: -; DNA: TGTGCCAGCAGGGTACTTGGTGAGCAGTTCTTC; CDR3: CASRVLGEQFF
size: few; V: TRBV7-3; J: TRBJ2-1; D: -; DNA: TGTGTCAGCAGCTCACAAGGGGGGCGCAATGAGCAGTTCTTC; CDR3: CVSSSQGGRNEQFF
size: -; V: TRBV20-1; J: TRBJ1-2; D: -; DNA: TGCAGTGCTAACACAGCTAACTATGGCTACACCTTC; CDR3: CSANTANYGYTF
size: many; V: TRBV12-3/TRBV12-4; J: TRBJ1-3; D: -; DNA: TGTGCCAGCAGTTTAGACAGCTCTGGAAACACCATATATTTT; CDR3: CASSLDSSGNTIYF
size: -; V: TRBV11-2; J: TRBJ2-3; D: -; DNA: TGTGCCAGCAGCTTAGAGGACAGCACGCAGTATTTT; CDR3: CASSLEDSTQYF
size: few; V: TRBV30; J: TRBJ1-1; D: -; DNA: TGTGCCTGGAGTTGGTTGGACACTGAAGCTTTCTTT; CDR3: CAWSWLDTEAFF
size: -; V: TRBV20-1; J: TRBJ2-7; D: TRBD1; DNA: TGCAGCGACAGGGTGTTTAACGAGCAGTACTTC; CDR3: CSDRVFNEQYF
size: many; V: TRBV5-1; J: TRBJ1-2; D: -; DNA: TGCGCCAGCAGCTTGCGGGGGCCCGACTATGGCTACACCTTC; CDR3: CASSLRGPDYGYTF
size: many; V: TRBV12-3/TRBV12-4; J: TRBJ1-2; D: -; DNA: TGTGCCAGCATCCCGGGGCGACGGACTAACTATGGCTACACCTTC; CDR3: CASIPGRRTNYGYTF
size: many; V: TRBV29-1; J: TRBJ2-3; D: -; DNA: TGCAGCGTACGGGACTTCGACGATACGCAGTATTTT; CDR3: CSVRDFDDTQYF
size: few; V: TRBV12-3/TRBV12-4; J: TRBJ1-5; D: -; DNA: TGTGCCAGCAGCCAGAGCAATCAGCCCCAGCATTTT; CDR3: CASSQSNQPQHF
size: -; V: TRBV29-1; J: TRBJ2-1; D: -; DNA: TGCAGTGTGGCGTGGGGGCCGGATGAGCAGTTCTTC; CDR3: CSVAWGPDEQFF
size: many; V: TRBV18; J: TRBJ2-7; D: TRBD1; DNA: TGTGCCAGCTCACCGGGACAGGGCTCCTACGAGCAGTACTTC; CDR3: CASSPGQGSYEQYF
size: many; V: TRBV12-3/TRBV12-4; J: TRBJ2-3; D: -; DNA: TGTGCCAGCAGTTTAGTAGGCGCAGATACGCAGTATTTT; CDR3: CASSLVGADTQYF
size: few; V: TRBV3-1; J: TRBJ1-5; D: -; DNA: TGTGCCAGCAGCCAAGATACAGCAAATCAGCCCCAGCATTTT; CDR3: CASSQDTANQPQHF
size: -; V: TRBV7-2; J: TRBJ2-5; D: -; DNA: TGTGCCAGCAGCTTAGGTAGTCAAGGGACCCAGTACTTC; CDR3: CASSLGSQGTQYF
size: -; V: TRBV7-3; J: TRBJ1-3; D: TRBD1; DNA: TGTGCCAGCAGCTTAGATACAGGGGGACGAAACACCATATATTTT; CDR3: CASSLDTGGRNTIYF
size: few; V: TRBV5-1; J: TRBJ2-3; D: TRBD1; DNA: TGCGCCAGCAGCTGGCGGACAGGGGTAACAGATACGCAGTATTTT; CDR3: CASSWRTGVTDTQYF
size: many; V: TRBV5-1; J: TRBJ1-1; D: TRBD1; DNA: TGCGCCAGCAGCTTCACAGGGGGCCGCACTGAAGCTTTCTTT; CDR3: CASSFTGGRTEAFF
size: -; V: TRBV12-3/TRBV12-4; J: TRBJ1-2; D: TRBD1; DNA: TGTGCCAGCAGTTTTCAGGGGGACTATGGCTACACCTTC; CDR3: CASSFQGDYGYTF
size: -; V: TRBV25-1; J: TRBJ1-1; D: -; DNA: TGTGCCAGCCAGGGGTTCATGAACACTGAAGCTTTCTTT; CDR3: CASQGFMNTEAFF
size: few; V: TRBV7-2; J: TRBJ1-6; D: -; DNA: TGTGCCAGCAGGCTAACAGATTTCATTTATAATTCACCCCTCCACTTT; CDR3: CASRLTDFIYNSPLHF
size: few; V: TRBV12-5; J: TRBJ2-7; D: -; DNA: TGTGCTAGTGGTTTGGACAGCTCCTACGAGCAGTACTTC; CDR3: CASGLDSSYEQYF
size: -; V: TRBV4-3; J: TRBJ1-4; D: -; DNA: TGCGCCAGCAGCCTCTTCGCAACTAATGAAAAACTGTTTTTT; CDR3: CASSLFATNEKLFF
size: -; V: TRBV30; J: TRBJ1-1; D: -; DNA: TGTGCCTGGAAGAGAAGCCTGAACACTGAAGCTTTCTTT; CDR3: CAWKRSLNTEAFF
size: -; V: TRBV29-1; J: TRBJ2-1; D: TRBD1; DNA: TGCAGCGTTGAGGGGACAGCTGGGGTTTACAATGAGCAGTTCTTC; CDR3: CSVEGTAGVYNEQFF
size: -; V: TRBV18; J: TRBJ1-5; D: TRBD1; DNA: TGTGCCAGCTCACCAGAGGACAGGGATCAGCCCCAGCATTTT; CDR3: CASSPEDRDQPQHF
size: -; V: TRBV5-1; J: TRBJ2-1; D: -; DNA: TGCGCCAGCAGCTTGGAGGGTATTGAGCAGTTCTTC; CDR3: CASSLEGIEQFF
size: -; V: TRBV4-2; J: TRBJ2-5; D: TRBD2; DNA: TGTGCCAGCAGCCAAGGAGCGGGGGAGAAAGAGACCCAGTACTTC; CDR3: CASSQGAGEKETQYF
size: many; V: TRBV29-1; J: TRBJ2-1; D: -; DNA: TGCAGCGTTTGGGACAATGAGCAGTTCTTC; CDR3: CSVWDNEQFF
size: -; V: TRBV12-3/TRBV12-4; J: TRBJ1-1; D: -; DNA: TGTGCCAGCAGTCCCGAGTTGAAGAACACTGAAGCTTTCTTT; CDR3: CASSPELKNTEAFF
size: many; V: TRBV30; J: TRBJ2-1; D: -; DNA: TGTGCCTGGATGAAGGGGGGAGGTAACAATGAGCAGTTCTTC; CDR3: CAWMKGGGNNEQFF